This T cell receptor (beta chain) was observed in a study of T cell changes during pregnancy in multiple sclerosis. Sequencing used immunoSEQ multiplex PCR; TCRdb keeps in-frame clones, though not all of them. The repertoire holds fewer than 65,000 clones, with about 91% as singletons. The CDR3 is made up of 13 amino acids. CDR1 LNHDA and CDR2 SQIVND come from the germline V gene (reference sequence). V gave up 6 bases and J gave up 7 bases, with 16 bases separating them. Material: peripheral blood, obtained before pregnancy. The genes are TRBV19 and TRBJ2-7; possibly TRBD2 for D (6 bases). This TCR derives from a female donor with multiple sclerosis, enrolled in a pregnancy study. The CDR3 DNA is TGTGCCAGTAGGGGTGTCGGGGGTGTGGAGCAGTACTTC. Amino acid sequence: CASRGVGGVEQYF.